Each of the 13 T cell receptor beta chains below was sequenced from the same sample in a study of cytomegalovirus exposure and HLA in healthy donors (dated by TCRdb to the late 2010s). The library was built by means of the immunoSEQ multiplex PCR assay. The multiplex PCR relied on a mix of 60 forward primers for TCR Vbeta segments and 13 reverse primers for TCR Jbeta segments. TCRdb's version of the immuneACCESS table is confined to in-frame rearrangements and falls short of the full clone set. An unresolved V gene accounts for under half of the shortfall where checked; the remainder is of unknown origin. The data table for this sample lists 45,000 to 60,000 clones. The ten largest clones capture approximately 6.5% of the sample. The sequencing input was PBMCs. These receptors came from a woman aged 40 to 55 in good health and CMV-seronegative.

The chain couples TRBV30 to TRBJ2-3, with TRBD2 identical over 13 bases. The junction had 0 bases not matched to a gene; V was cut back by 0 bases and J by 3 bases. The germline CDR1 and CDR2 sequences are GTSNPN and SVGIG (reference sequence). CDR3 length: 15 residues. Here the CDR3 DNA reads TGTGCCTGGAGTGTACTAGCGGGGGGGACAGATACGCAGTATTTT. This codes for CAWSVLAGGTDTQYF.

The chain combines TRBV27 with TRBJ2-5; 7 bases align to TRBD1. From germline, CDR1 is MNHEY and CDR2 SMNVEV (reference sequence). Unmatched junction bases numbered 4, after V lost 0 bases and J lost 0 bases. The CDR3 sequence is 16 residues long. CDR3 sequence (DNA): TGTGCCAGCAGTTTATCACTACAGGGGTACCAAGAGACCCAGTACTTC. Encoded protein: CASSLSLQGYQETQYF.

The chain is built from TRBV7-9 and TRBJ2-1, with 10 positions matching TRBD2. This CDR3 spans 12 amino acids. The germline gives CDR1 SEHNR, CDR2 FQNEAQ (reference sequence). The V gene end was trimmed by 8 bases and the J gene end by 12 bases; junction bases not matched to a gene: 7. For the CDR3, the DNA is TGTGCCAGCGGGGCTAGCGGGAGTTGGCAGTTCTTC. Translating it yields CASGASGSWQFF.

This chain uses TRBV19 with TRBJ1-5, with a possible D match to TRBD1 (6 bases). The CDR3 has 16 residues. Germline lookup yields CDR1 LNHDA and CDR2 SQIVND (reference sequence). Trimming took off 3 bases at V and 3 bases at J, with 15 bases between the two ends. DNA for the CDR3: TGTGCCAGTAGTATCGGCCAGGGGATGGCCAATCAGCCCCAGCATTTT. Its protein is CASSIGQGMANQPQHF.

The V gene is TRBV6-6, the J gene TRBJ2-1, with 11 nucleotides matching TRBD2. The CDR3 totals 16 residues. Germline CDR1 and CDR2: MNHNY and SVGAGI (reference sequence). V trimming: 5 bases; J trimming: 8 bases; junction bases outside the gene matches: 11. CDR3 nucleotide sequence: TGTGCCAGCAGTGCCCCAACTAGCGGGAGTAGGGATGAGCAGTTCTTC. This encodes CASSAPTSGSRDEQFF.

This chain connects TRBV4-3 to TRBJ2-7; 10 bases fit TRBD1. The junction had 5 bases not matched to a gene; V was cut back by 0 bases and J by 6 bases. Germline V gives CDR1 LGHNA, CDR2 YSLEER. This CDR3 comprises 15 residues. The CDR3 coding sequence is TGCGCCAGCAGCCAAGAGGACAGGGGGGGGCTCGAGCAGTACTTC. Translating it yields CASSQEDRGGLEQYF.

The chain couples TRBV30 to TRBJ1-1; D possibly corresponds to TRBD1 (5 bases). The CDR3 sequence is 13 residues long. Germline V gene lookup returns CDR1 GTSNPN and CDR2 SVGIG (reference sequence). V lost 4 bases and J 1 base, leaving 10 bases between the germline ends. CDR3 sequence reads: CAWNRGQNTEAFF. The CDR3 DNA reads TGTGCCTGGAATAGGGGCCAGAACACTGAAGCTTTCTTT. Combining the CDR3 with reference TRBV30 and TRBJ1-1 gives the whole variable domain SQTIHQWPATLVQPVGSPLSLECTVEGTSNPNLYWYRQAAGRGLQLLFYSVGIGQISSEVPQNLSASRPQDRQFILSSKKLLLSDSGFYLCAWNRGQNTEAFFGQGTRLTVV.

This chain joins TRBV10-3 and TRBJ2-7; D is possibly TRBD1 (6 bases). The CDR3 runs to 15 residues. Germline CDR1 ENHRY, CDR2 SYGVKD. V was trimmed by 3 bases and J by 4 bases, leaving 16 bases between them. CDR3 protein: CAISDPGAIGYEQYF. The CDR3 DNA reads as TGTGCCATCAGTGACCCAGGGGCAATAGGGTACGAGCAGTACTTC.

The V gene is TRBV6-1, the J gene TRBJ2-2, with a weak D call TRBD1 (5 bases). The CDR3 extends over 14 amino acids. V was shortened by 9 bases and J by 5 bases, with 16 bases between the two germline ends. CDR1 is MNHNS and CDR2 is SASEGT in the germline V gene. The CDR3 DNA is TGTGCCAGTAGCCCCAGGGAACAGACCGGGGAGCTGTTTTTT. Encoded protein: CASSPREQTGELFF.

CDR3 sequence reads: CASSDLRDRKFTDTQYF. CDR3 sequence (DNA): TGTGCCAGCAGTGATTTGAGGGACAGAAAATTCACAGATACGCAGTATTTT. This chain connects TRBV6-1 to TRBJ2-3; 7 nucleotides match TRBD1. With V trimmed by 3 bases and J by 2 bases, 11 bases remained unmatched. The CDR3 is made up of 17 amino acids. The germline CDR1 and CDR2 sequences are MNHNS and SASEGT.

The chain employs TRBV7-9 and TRBJ2-5, with D perhaps matching TRBD1 (5 bases). CDR1 is SEHNR and CDR2 is FQNEAQ in the germline V gene (reference sequence). The ends were cut back, 5 bases at V and 7 bases at J, with 17 bases in the middle. CDR3 length: 14 amino acids. The chain's CDR3 is CASSAPTVSWTQYF. DNA for the CDR3: TGTGCCAGCAGCGCCCCGACAGTTTCTTGGACCCAGTACTTC.

The chain employs TRBV7-9 and TRBJ2-1; 7 bases fit TRBD2. The CDR3 is made up of 14 amino acids. V dropped 2 bases and J dropped 6; count of bases not matched to a gene: 4. CDR1 and CDR2 (germline): SEHNR, FQNEAQ (reference sequence). The CDR3 region is CASSLTRGVNEQFF. The CDR3 bases are TGTGCCAGCAGCTTAACCCGGGGGGTCAATGAGCAGTTCTTC.

The V call is TRBV15, the J call TRBJ2-5, with unresolved D. There are 13 residues in the CDR3. Germline values: CDR1 LNHNV, CDR2 YYDKDF (reference sequence). Trimming took 0 bases from V and 5 from J, leaving 7 bases between them. The CDR3 DNA is TGTGCCACCAGCAGAGATCTCTTGGAGACCCAGTACTTC. Encoded protein: CATSRDLLETQYF.